In its sample, the clone carrying this T cell receptor beta chain was seen a few times. Its antigen is unidentified. The record originates from a study of CD4 T cells in relation to SARS-CoV-2 and coronaviruses. Study in general: The HLA restriction of the shared crossreactive spike epitopes was mapped. Findings and limits, study-wide: No donor gave both pre-pandemic and post-infection samples. About 65% of donors had memory CD4+ clonotypes crossrecognizing SARS-CoV-2 and common cold coronavirus spike.

Before the COVID-19 pandemic, during about 2011-2019, CD4+ T cells were taken from unexposed donors. CDR3 size: 16 residues. Germline V gene sequence: CDR1 SGHVS, CDR2 FQNEAQ. V lost 6 bases, J lost 9 bases, and 13 bases stayed unmatched. Naive and memory CD4+ T cell DNA was deep-sequenced without culture. Produced via immunoSEQ multiplex PCR; TCRdb's table is partial and in-frame only. The sample shows 50,000 to 70,000 clones, 75% to 90% of them seen only once. Sequenced sample: memory CD4+ T cells from PBMCs. The chain carries TRBV7-8 and TRBJ1-6; 8 bases line up with TRBD1. The sequence was collected from a human donor in good health. CDR3 in DNA: TGTGCCAGCAGGATGTTCGGGACAGGAAGAGGTTCACCCCTCCACTTT. It specifies CASRMFGTGRGSPLHF.